Sequencing of this T cell receptor (beta chain) was carried out in a study of shared clonotypes between healthy human individuals. Across the whole study: Sampling drew on donors who were a couple of women and three men aged 18 to 49.

Trimming pared 5 bases from V and 6 bases from J, leaving 8 bases between. Germline V gene lookup returns CDR1 SEHNR and CDR2 FQNEAQ (reference sequence). The CDR3 extends over 11 amino acids. As to this clone: Its antigen is still unknown.

Broader study findings: The naive CD4 repertoires of a few donors were compared, and around 4.9% of clonotypes were shared.

Generated by immunoSEQ multiplex PCR, the TCRdb table keeps only in-frame clones and is missing some. The sample lists hundreds of thousands of clones; 95% to 98% were seen once. Positively selected for CCR7, the CD45RO-negative cells used as naive CD8 cells excluded terminally differentiated effector memory CD45RA+ cells. The chain recombines TRBV7-9 with TRBJ2-7; D ambiguous. This TCR came from a young man in good health. Sequenced: naive CD8+ T cells sorted from blood. The chain's CDR3 is CASSGLGEQYF. CDR3 sequence (DNA): TGTGCCAGCAGCGGTCTCGGCGAGCAGTACTTC.